Shown below are 6 T cell receptor beta chains from a single sample sequenced in a study of shared clonotypes between healthy human individuals. This table comes from immunoSEQ multiplex PCR, and its TCRdb copy is limited to in-frame clones, with some not included. The table shows 2 million to 2.5 million clones, with 93% occurring only once. Input material: naive CD4+ T cells from PBMCs. The subset denotes: CD45RA+ positively selected. These receptors all stem from a young man in good health. Some clones in this sample may be carry-over from other donors' samples.

The chain has TRBV28 and TRBJ2-5; D is uncertain. Trimming left V 3 bases short and J 2 bases short, with 7 bases between. This CDR3 is 13 amino acids long. In germline, CDR1 is MDHEN, CDR2 SYDVKM. CDR3 residues: CASSLGRQETQYF. CDR3 DNA: TGTGCCAGCAGTTTGGGTCGGCAAGAGACCCAGTACTTC.

V gene TRBV9 combines with J gene TRBJ2-2, with D unresolved. Trimming removed 1 base at V and 5 bases at J, with 6 bases between. In germline, CDR1 is SGDLS, CDR2 YYNGEE. CDR3 length equals 13 residues. The chain's CDR3 is CASSVQSTGELFF. The CDR3 bases are TGTGCCAGCAGCGTACAGTCTACCGGGGAGCTGTTTTTT. Together with reference TRBV9 and TRBJ2-2, the CDR3 gives the full variable domain: DSGVTQTPKHLITATGQRVTLRCSPRSGDLSVYWYQQSLDQGLQFLIQYYNGEERAKGNILERFSAQQFPDLHSELNLSSLELGDSALYFCASSVQSTGELFFGEGSRLTVL.

The genes are TRBV6-4 and TRBJ1-1; the D is unclear. This CDR3 region has 13 residues. The ends were cut back, 6 bases at V and 1 base at J, with 9 bases in the middle. Germline V gene lookup returns CDR1 MRHNA and CDR2 SNTAGT. The CDR3 loop reads CASSAQRNTEAFF. The CDR3 nucleotides are TGTGCCAGCAGCGCCCAGAGGAACACTGAAGCTTTCTTT.

This chain uses TRBV28 with TRBJ1-1, with D perhaps matching TRBD1 (5 bases). Germline values: CDR1 MDHEN, CDR2 SYDVKM. The V end was cut by 6 bases, the J end by 1 base, with 12 bases between. This CDR3 spans 14 amino acids. CDR3 sequence: CASRRGGGNTEAFF. DNA for the CDR3: TGTGCCAGCAGGAGAGGCGGGGGGAACACTGAAGCTTTCTTT.

The chain joins TRBV18 to TRBJ2-7, with TRBD2 matching over 7 bases. The germline V gene has CDR1 KGHSH and CDR2 LQKENI. The length of the CDR3 is 15 residues. With V trimmed by 0 bases and J by 2 bases, 4 bases remained unmatched. DNA for the CDR3: TGTGCCAGCTCACCACCGAGCCTAGCGGCCTACGAGCAGTACTTC. Translated, it gives CASSPPSLAAYEQYF.

Details on this clone: Other DNA sequences in this specimen translate into the identical CDR3. The V call is TRBV5-6, the J call TRBJ2-7; 9 bases agree with TRBD1. The CDR3 has 14 residues. From germline, CDR1 is SGHDT and CDR2 YYEEEE. With 2 bases clipped from V and 4 bases from J, the junction kept 4 bases outside the gene matches. CDR3 nucleotide sequence: TGTGCCAGCAGCTTAAGGGACAGGGTGTACGAGCAGTACTTC. Its protein is CASSLRDRVYEQYF.